Included here is one T cell receptor beta chain sequence, with context. Its antigen specificity is not known. No clone much larger than this one lies a single base away; base qualities are absent. These data originate in a study of OX40 agonist ivuxolimab in advanced cancers. Turning to the overall study: Ivuxolimab, which targeted the costimulatory receptor OX40 (CD134), was an agonistic, fully human IgG2 monoclonal antibody. Intravenous ivuxolimab was administered to patients every 2 weeks at six dose levels: 0.01, 0.1, 0.3, 1.5, 3 and 10 mg/kg. Of the approximately 50 dose-escalation patients, hepatocellular carcinoma was present in roughly 19, melanoma in roughly 15, renal cell carcinoma in 9 and head and neck cancer in 9. In the dose-escalation cohort, 70% to 85% of patients were male, and the mean age was roughly 60 years with a range of roughly 20 to 80. Prior anti-PD-1, anti-PD-L1 or anti-CTLA-4 therapy was permitted, and approximately 40% of dose-escalation patients had received checkpoint inhibitors. Three dose-escalation patients achieved partial responses, one with hepatocellular carcinoma and two with cutaneous melanoma. Peripheral TCRbeta sequencing was intended to test whether TCR sequence diversity was altered and clonal T-cell expansion was caused by ivuxolimab. The paper describes the monotherapy dose-escalation part (N ≈ 52 patients) of the phase I trial of ivuxolimab. Summary of the overall study and its limitations: In the 0.1-3.0 mg/kg groups, partial responders were among the patients with the lowest normalized peripheral clonal expansion, particularly in CD8+ T cells. After ivuxolimab, CD8+ T cells had more expanded clones than CD4+ T cells on average. Low levels of normalized T-cell clonal expansion were also shown by some nonresponding patients. Which antigens the clonally expanded peripheral T cells were specific for was not determined. At doses of 0.1 to 3.0 mg/kg, clonal expansion of both CD4+ and CD8+ T cells in blood was seen between baseline and week 6.

Patients with a history of autoimmune disease or receiving systemic immunosuppression were excluded from the trial. Peripheral blood for TCR sequencing was drawn from every dose cohort at baseline, at cycle 4 day 1 and at cycle 7 day 1. Samples were obtained from an open-label, multicenter, first-in-human phase I dose-escalation trial of ivuxolimab. Adults with locally advanced or metastatic melanoma, renal cell carcinoma, hepatocellular carcinoma or head and neck squamous cell carcinoma were enrolled in the trial. CD4+ and CD8+ T cells were sorted separately from peripheral blood before TCR sequencing. To sequence the TCRbeta CDR3 region, genomic DNA was isolated from the sorted cells. TCRbeta CDR3 regions were sequenced using the immunoSEQ Assay. Not all clones reach the TCRdb copy of this immuneACCESS table, which keeps in-frame sequences only. Checked studies attribute under half of the gap to unresolved V genes and leave the rest unexplained. For this sample there are tens of thousands of clones; around four fifths appear just once. 1.5% to 2% of the sample lies in the top ten.

Measured from the cysteine to the phenylalanine, the CDR3 is 14 residues long. Of all the DNA, just the CDR3 is kept, 42 bases in frame from base 1. Trimming accounts for 8 bases at V and 7 bases at J, while the number of junction bases matched to no gene is 8. As encoded in the germline V gene, CDR1 is MDHEN while CDR2 is SYDVKM. The specimen comprised CD4+ or CD8+ T cells sorted from blood, sampled in a trial of the OX40 agonist ivuxolimab. This receptor was obtained from an adult with an advanced solid tumor such as melanoma, head and neck, liver or kidney cancer. The V and J segments used are TRBV28 and TRBJ2-2; 9 middle bases align to TRBD2. The CDR3 region reads CASRTSVTSGELFF. The DNA sequence is given as TGTGCCAGCCGGACTAGCGTTACGAGCGGGGAGCTGTTTTTT.